The 21 T cell receptor beta chains below all came from one sample that was sequenced in a study of spatial heterogeneity in lung cancer. A single record per CDR3 protein comes from TCRdb applying MiXCR to the 5' RACE reads. The sample records 65,000 to 85,000 distinct CDR3 sequences, about a fifth being singletons. Time point here: sample taken at primary tumor resection. Frozen PBMC, nontumor lung or tumor provided whole RNA, which was sequenced unsorted. Here the sequenced sample was PBMCs, taken at surgery. These receptors came from a male donor with early-stage non-small cell lung cancer.

The genes are TRBV29-1 and TRBJ2-5; no clear D. Germline-derived CDR1 and CDR2 are SQVTM and ANQGSEA. This CDR3 is built from 13 residues. The V end lost 4 bases, the J end lost 5 bases, and 14 bases lay between the germline ends. The CDR3 loop is CSVADPQRETQYF. CDR3 DNA sequence: TGCAGCGTTGCTGACCCTCAACGGGAGACCCAGTACTTC.

This clonotype has only a few counts. The chain has TRBV24-1 and TRBJ2-5, with a tentative D call TRBD2 (6 bases). CDR1 KGHDR and CDR2 SFDVKD come from the germline V gene. The CDR3 extends over 13 amino acids. V lost 10 bases to trimming and J lost 4 bases, with 15 bases between them. The CDR3 coding sequence is TGTGCCACTGCTCGGGCGGGAAGAGAGACCCAGTACTTC. As protein: CATARAGRETQYF.

At least ten counts were recorded for this clonotype. The rearrangement uses TRBV7-9 and TRBJ2-2, with D hard to call. Germline V gene sequence: CDR1 SEHNR, CDR2 FQNEAQ (reference sequence). V was trimmed by 10 bases and J by 2 bases, leaving 14 bases between them. The CDR3 length is 14 residues. The CDR3 coding sequence is TGTGCCACTAGGTCCAGGCCCAACACCGGGGAGCTGTTTTTT. It codes for CATRSRPNTGELFF.

This rearrangement joins TRBV12-3 or TRBV12-4 to TRBJ1-6; D unclear. The CDR3 extends over 15 amino acids. V lost 1 base, J lost 10 bases, and 14 bases lay in between. The CDR3 coding sequence is TGTGCCAGCAGTTTAGGTGACGGGAAAGGATCACCCCTCCACTTT. Translation: CASSLGDGKGSPLHF.

This rearrangement joins TRBV5-1 to TRBJ2-2, with TRBD2 matching 12 bases. In germline, CDR1 is SGHRS, CDR2 YFSETQ. V dropped 3 bases and J dropped 4; count of bases not matched to a gene: 4. The CDR3 extends over 16 amino acids. The CDR3 sequence is CASSSGLAGRTGELFF. CDR3 nucleotide sequence: TGCGCCAGCAGCTCTGGACTAGCGGGACGCACCGGGGAGCTGTTTTTT.

The rearrangement joins TRBV24-1 to TRBJ2-1; 13 bases align to TRBD2. This CDR3 has 14 amino acids. V lost 7 bases and J lost 6; bases outside the gene matches: 2. Germline V gene data show CDR1 as KGHDR and CDR2 as SFDVKD. CDR3 nucleotide sequence: TGTGCCACCAGATGGACTAGCGGGGGCAATGAGCAGTTCTTC. This sequence encodes CATRWTSGGNEQFF.

The J gene is TRBJ2-3, the V gene TRBV29-1, with 8 bases that match TRBD1. V lost 5 bases and J lost 3; bases outside the gene matches: 7. The CDR3 is 14 amino acids. Germline lookup yields CDR1 SQVTM and CDR2 ANQGSEA. The CDR3 bases are TGCAGCGTTACAGGACAGGGTAATACAGATACGCAGTATTTT. This encodes CSVTGQGNTDTQYF.

Concerning this clonotype: A much bigger clone sits one base away, suggesting this may be a read error. The rearrangement joins TRBV10-3 to TRBJ2-7, with 13 positions matching TRBD2. V lost 11 bases to trimming and J lost 6 bases; unmatched junction nucleotides: 13. CDR3 length: 15 residues. CDR1 ENHRY and CDR2 SYGVKD come from the germline V gene. The CDR3 region has the DNA TGTGCCGTCACACCCGGGACTAGCGGGACTAGCGAGCAGTACTTC. Residues: CAVTPGTSGTSEQYF.

The V call is TRBV7-6, the J call TRBJ2-3; D is unresolved. V dropped 2 bases and J dropped 0 bases, with 12 bases sitting between them. The CDR3 spans 16 residues. Germline V lookup: CDR1 SGHVS, CDR2 FNYEAQ. The DNA for the CDR3 is TGTGCCAGCAGCTTATCACAGCTTACTAGCACAGATACGCAGTATTTT. This translates into CASSLSQLTSTDTQYF.

V and J are TRBV29-1 and TRBJ2-5; either TRBD1 or TRBD2 may fit D (5 bases each). The germline V and J ends were trimmed by 7 bases and 1 base, with 10 bases remaining between them. The CDR3 has 12 amino acids. CDR1 SQVTM and CDR2 ANQGSEA come from the germline V gene. The CDR3 coding sequence is TGCAGCGGGACGGGGCCCCAAGAGACCCAGTACTTC. As protein: CSGTGPQETQYF.

The V gene is TRBV2, the J gene TRBJ1-2; 7 nucleotides line up with TRBD1. This CDR3 spans 13 amino acids. Germline CDR1 and CDR2: SNHLY and FYNNEI. The V gene end was trimmed by 6 bases and the J gene end by 3 bases; junction bases not matched to a gene: 4. The CDR3 region has the DNA TGTGCCAGCAGCAGACAGGGAGACTATGGCTACACCTTC. Protein: CASSRQGDYGYTF.

This clonotype has ten or more counts. V and J are TRBV28 and TRBJ1-2, with no clear D. The germline V gene has CDR1 MDHEN and CDR2 SYDVKM. V was cut by 5 bases and J by 4 bases, with 5 bases left in between. The CDR3 spans 11 residues. The CDR3 protein is CASSTAYGYTF. CDR3 nucleotide sequence: TGTGCCAGCAGTACAGCCTATGGCTACACCTTC.

The chain recombines TRBV24-1 with TRBJ2-1, with D hard to call. Per germline, CDR1 KGHDR and CDR2 SFDVKD. The germline V and J ends were trimmed by 4 bases and 9 bases, with 12 bases remaining between them. This CDR3 region has 13 residues. The CDR3 is CATSEPYSSEQFF. The CDR3 DNA follows: TGTGCCACCAGTGAACCCTACTCCAGTGAGCAGTTCTTC.

This sequence joins TRBV20-1 and TRBJ2-1; D unclear. Per the germline V gene, CDR1 is DFQATT and CDR2 is SNEGSKA (reference sequence). This CDR3 region has 12 residues. The germline V and J ends were trimmed by 4 bases and 10 bases, with 14 bases remaining between them. CDR3 residues: CSAIPRREEQFF. In DNA, the CDR3 is TGCAGTGCTATCCCCCGGCGAGAGGAGCAGTTCTTC.

The chain joins TRBV9 to TRBJ2-1; D is perhaps TRBD1 (5 bases). The CDR3 extends over 13 amino acids. Trimming shortened V by 5 bases and J by 5 bases, and 11 bases separated the two germline ends. Per germline, CDR1 SGDLS and CDR2 YYNGEE. The CDR3 DNA follows: TGTGCCAGCAGTGTTACGACAGACAATGAGCAGTTCTTC. As protein: CASSVTTDNEQFF.

V is TRBV6-1 and J is TRBJ2-7; 10 nucleotides match TRBD1. The length of the CDR3 is 19 residues. The ends lost 2 bases at V and 2 bases at J; junction bases unmatched: 15. Germline V gene sequence: CDR1 MNHNS, CDR2 SASEGT. CDR3 bases: TGTGCCAGCAGTGAAAAGTATACGGACAGGGGGTTCTTACCCTACGAGCAGTACTTC. Translating gives CASSEKYTDRGFLPYEQYF.

This clonotype occurred a few times. This chain connects TRBV5-1 to TRBJ2-1; 7 bases are a match to TRBD2. The CDR3 contains 15 residues. Germline V gene sequence: CDR1 SGHRS, CDR2 YFSETQ. V lost 5 bases and J lost 7; bases outside the gene matches: 12. For the CDR3, the DNA is TGCGCCAGCAGGTGGGGCGCGGGAGAGAGGAATGAGCAGTTCTTC. This translates into CASRWGAGERNEQFF.

This clonotype was seen a handful of times. This chain uses TRBV6-2 or TRBV6-3 with TRBJ2-3; TRBD2 is a possible D gene (7 bases). Trimming left V 6 bases short and J 0 bases short, with 28 bases between. The CDR3 totals 20 residues. Germline V lookup: CDR1 MNHEY, CDR2 SVGEGT. For the CDR3, the DNA is TGTGCCAGCAGCGCCCGGGGGGCGGGGGACCCAGGTTACAGCACAGATACGCAGTATTTT. It yields the protein CASSARGAGDPGYSTDTQYF.

This chain uses TRBV6-5 with TRBJ2-1; D uncertain. Germline-derived CDR1 and CDR2 are MNHEY and SVGAGI. The CDR3 has 11 residues. V was shortened by 5 bases and J by 8 bases, with 7 bases between the two germline ends. The chain's CDR3 is CASSERDEQFF. The CDR3 DNA follows: TGTGCCAGCAGTGAAAGGGATGAGCAGTTCTTC.

The rearrangement joins TRBV11-2 to TRBJ2-1; the D is unclear. CDR3 length: 11 amino acids. CDR1 and CDR2 (germline): SGHAT, FQNNGV. The V end was cut by 3 bases, the J end by 5 bases, with 2 bases between. The CDR3 DNA reads as TGTGCCAGCAGCTTCGACAATGAGCAGTTCTTC. This encodes CASSFDNEQFF.

The chain is built from TRBV4-1 and TRBJ2-3, with a possible D match to TRBD2 (6 bases). The V and J ends lost 4 bases and 0 bases respectively, with 11 bases between them. The CDR3 covers 15 residues. From germline, CDR1 is MGHRA and CDR2 YSYEKL. Here the CDR3 DNA reads TGCGCCAGCAGCCTAGCGGAATCTAGCACAGATACGCAGTATTTT. This translates into CASSLAESSTDTQYF.